A selection of T cell receptor beta chains follows, all from one sample in a study of T cells expressing NK-cell markers. Following a re-call of the 5' RACE reads, TCRdb has one entry per CDR3 protein and lacks DNA. The ten top clones account for more than 1.4%, within a sample of about 460,000 distinct CDR3 sequences. Sample: blood T cells: a sorted CD56 or NKG2C T cell subset, CD4+ or CD8+ T cells, or bulk PBMC T cells (not recorded which). The source of these receptors is a woman aged 50 to 60 in good health. CDR3s include the opening cysteine and the closing phenylalanine or tryptophan.

j_gene	v_gene	CDR3aa
TRBJ2-5	TRBV20-1	CSARELAVGETQYF
TRBJ2-2	TRBV12-5	CASGFRSSGTGELFF
TRBJ2-7	TRBV25-1	CASSDQRTEIYEQYF
TRBJ1-2	TRBV6-5	CASSRTGDGYTF
TRBJ2-3	TRBV7-6	CASSSFGQGTDTQYF
TRBJ2-2	TRBV7-9	CASSLGRTGMDGGELFF
TRBJ1-1	TRBV7-9	CASSLRREEAFF
TRBJ1-2	TRBV5-4	CASSFKPSNYGYTF
TRBJ2-5	TRBV28	CASVGIGLETQYF
TRBJ2-1	TRBV20-1	CSARRPRQAEQFF
TRBJ2-5	TRBV12-3/TRBV12-4	CASSLVVKETQYF
TRBJ2-6	TRBV29-1	CSVWGAGANVLTF
TRBJ2-3	TRBV3-1	CASSRIAGLPTQYF
TRBJ2-2	TRBV15	CATSRDSLSSTGELFF
TRBJ1-1	TRBV10-3	CAISEIDGGLNTEAFF
TRBJ2-7	TRBV6-5	CASSYLGGGVGEQYF
TRBJ2-7	TRBV10-3	CAIGTTYEQYF
TRBJ2-5	TRBV6-5	CASSYRGGGREQETQYF
TRBJ1-1	TRBV5-1	CASSFGSRINTEAFF
TRBJ1-5	TRBV7-7	CASSLAYCGSDQPQHF
TRBJ2-7	TRBV20-1	CSAAEVRGHYEQYF
TRBJ2-1	TRBV7-8	CASSRGLSGYNEQFF
TRBJ2-2	TRBV4-1	CASSQLLAFTGELFF
TRBJ1-5	TRBV15	CATSEEQGQPQHF
TRBJ2-1	TRBV4-1	CASSQGATGTLNEQFF
TRBJ2-2	TRBV2	CASSEMREVGELFF
TRBJ2-5	TRBV12-3/TRBV12-4	CASSLRAGTPRETQYF
TRBJ2-7	TRBV12-3/TRBV12-4	CASSFEGLAGNIYEQYF
TRBJ2-5	TRBV11-2	CASSLEDLREDQETQYF